The present T cell receptor (beta chain) was sequenced within a study of radiation and T cells in renal cell carcinoma. Overall study: Nephrectomy followed 15 Gy stereotactic body radiation by 4 weeks.

Study-level findings and limits: Baseline intratumoral clonotype presence is unknown without pretreatment biopsies.

With respect to this clone: Its antigen is undetermined.

Time point of the sample: baseline pretreatment blood. Treatment: 15 Gy SBRT to primary tumor, nephrectomy 4 weeks later. Blood was sampled at baseline, 2 weeks and 4 weeks after SBRT. V was pared by 3 bases and J by 4 bases, with 8 bases of the junction left unmatched. The germline CDR1 and CDR2 sequences are MNHEY and SMNVEV (reference sequence). This CDR3 has 16 amino acids. Method: immunoSEQ multiplex PCR; TCRdb's copy keeps in-frame clones and lacks some. The data hold 100,000 to 150,000 clones, with roughly four fifths observed a single time. The clonotype originates from a woman aged 60 to 75 with renal cell carcinoma. The rearrangement joins TRBV27 to TRBJ2-2; TRBD1 matches 7 bases. Sequenced here: blood, sampled from a patient whose treatment included radiotherapy and nephrectomy. As DNA, the CDR3 is TGTGCCAGCAGTTTCACTAGGGGGCGCAGCACCGGGGAGCTGTTTTTT. Encoded protein: CASSFTRGRSTGELFF.